One T cell receptor beta chain is described in this entry. What it binds is not known. In the same sample, other DNA sequences code for this CDR3. This specimen belongs to a study of T cell repertoires in ileal Crohn's disease. Study details: Thiopurines (under 12) or anti-TNF agents (more than 17) were given postoperatively to about half.

Study outcomes and limitations: Endoscopic recurrence occurred in every patient whose clonality exceeded 26.8%. Clonal expansions were more frequent in active smokers than non-smokers at surgery.

The method was immunoSEQ multiplex PCR; TCRdb's version includes in-frame clones alone and lacks a portion of them. The sample contains around 14,000 clones, roughly 80% of which appear only once. Included were adult ileal or ileocolonic Crohn's patients indicated for ileocolonic resection. With 1 base removed from V and 4 bases from J, the gap between germline ends came to 8 bases. This CDR3 is built from 13 residues. Per germline, CDR1 SGHAT and CDR2 FQNNGV. This chain links TRBV11-2 with TRBJ2-7; D not resolved. The receptor comes from an adult with Crohn's disease. The sequencing input was ileal tissue. The DNA for the CDR3 is TGTGCCAGCAGCTTAGGAGGATCTTACGAGCAGTACTTC. It is translated as CASSLGGSYEQYF. Full variable domain (outside the CDR3, taken from reference TRBV11-2 and TRBJ2-7): EAGVAQSPRYKIIEKRQSVAFWCNPISGHATLYWYQQILGQGPKLLIQFQNNGVVDDSQLPKDRFSAERLKGVDSTLKIQPAKLEDSAVYLCASSLGGSYEQYFGPGTRLTVT.